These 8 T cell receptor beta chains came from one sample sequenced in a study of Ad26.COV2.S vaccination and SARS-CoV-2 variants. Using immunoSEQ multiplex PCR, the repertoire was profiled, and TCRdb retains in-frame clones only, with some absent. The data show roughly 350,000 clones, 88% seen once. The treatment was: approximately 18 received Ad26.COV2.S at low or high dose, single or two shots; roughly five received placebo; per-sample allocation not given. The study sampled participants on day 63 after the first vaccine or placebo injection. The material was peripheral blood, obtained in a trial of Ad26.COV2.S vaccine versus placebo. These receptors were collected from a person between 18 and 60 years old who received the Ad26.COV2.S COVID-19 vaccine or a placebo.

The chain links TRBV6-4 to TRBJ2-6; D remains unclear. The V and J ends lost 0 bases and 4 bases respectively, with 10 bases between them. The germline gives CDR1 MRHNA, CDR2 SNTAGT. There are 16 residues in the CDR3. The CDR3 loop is CASSDSIGSGANVLTF. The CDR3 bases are TGTGCCAGCAGTGACTCGATAGGTTCAGGGGCCAACGTCCTGACTTTC.

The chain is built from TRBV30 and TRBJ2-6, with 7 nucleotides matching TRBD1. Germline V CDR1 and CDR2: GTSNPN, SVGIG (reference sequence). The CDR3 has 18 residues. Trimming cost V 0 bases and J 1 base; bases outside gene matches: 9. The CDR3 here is CAWSVPGRGLSGANVLTF. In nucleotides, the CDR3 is TGTGCCTGGAGTGTACCCGGAAGGGGGCTGTCTGGGGCCAACGTCCTGACTTTC. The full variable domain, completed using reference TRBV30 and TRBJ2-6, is SQTIHQWPATLVQPVGSPLSLECTVEGTSNPNLYWYRQAAGRGLQLLFYSVGIGQISSEVPQNLSASRPQDRQFILSSKKLLLSDSGFYLCAWSVPGRGLSGANVLTFGAGSRLTVL.

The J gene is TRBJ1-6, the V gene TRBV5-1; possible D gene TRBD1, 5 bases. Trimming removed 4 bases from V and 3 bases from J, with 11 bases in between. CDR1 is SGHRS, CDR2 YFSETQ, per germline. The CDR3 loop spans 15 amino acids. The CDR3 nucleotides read TGCGCCAGCAGCAAACAGGAGAACTATAATTCACCCCTCCACTTT. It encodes CASSKQENYNSPLHF.

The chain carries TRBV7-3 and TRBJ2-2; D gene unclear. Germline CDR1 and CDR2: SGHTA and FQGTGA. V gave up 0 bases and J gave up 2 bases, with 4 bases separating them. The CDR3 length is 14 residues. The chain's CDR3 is CASSLTFNTGELFF. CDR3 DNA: TGTGCCAGCAGCTTAACGTTCAACACCGGGGAGCTGTTTTTT.

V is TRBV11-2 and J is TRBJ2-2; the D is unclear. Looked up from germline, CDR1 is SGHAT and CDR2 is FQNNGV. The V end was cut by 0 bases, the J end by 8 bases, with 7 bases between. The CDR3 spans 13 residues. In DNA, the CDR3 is TGTGCCAGCAGCTTAGATGCATGGGGGGAGCTGTTTTTT. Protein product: CASSLDAWGELFF.

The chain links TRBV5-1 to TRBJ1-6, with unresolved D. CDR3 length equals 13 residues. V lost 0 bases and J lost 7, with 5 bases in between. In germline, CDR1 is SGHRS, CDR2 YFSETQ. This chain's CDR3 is CASSLGRNSPLHF. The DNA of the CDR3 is TGCGCCAGCAGCTTGGGCAGGAATTCACCCCTCCACTTT. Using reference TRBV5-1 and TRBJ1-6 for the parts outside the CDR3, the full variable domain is KAGVTQTPRYLIKTRGQQVTLSCSPISGHRSVSWYQQTPGQGLQFLFEYFSETQRNKGNFPGRFSGRQFSNSRSEMNVSTLELGDSALYLCASSLGRNSPLHFGNGTRLTVT.

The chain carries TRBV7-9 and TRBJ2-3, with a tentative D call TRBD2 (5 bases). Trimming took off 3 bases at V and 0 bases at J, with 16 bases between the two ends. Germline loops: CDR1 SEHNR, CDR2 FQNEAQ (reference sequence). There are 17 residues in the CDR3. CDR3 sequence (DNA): TGTGCCAGCAGCTTCGAGTTTGGCAGGACTAGCACAGATACGCAGTATTTT. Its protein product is CASSFEFGRTSTDTQYF.

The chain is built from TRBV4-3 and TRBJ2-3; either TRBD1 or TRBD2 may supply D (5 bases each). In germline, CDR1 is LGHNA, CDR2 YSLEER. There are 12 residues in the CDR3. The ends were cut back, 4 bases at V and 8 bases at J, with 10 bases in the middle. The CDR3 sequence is CASSPNGGTQYF. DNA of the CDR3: TGCGCCAGCAGCCCTAATGGGGGTACGCAGTATTTT.